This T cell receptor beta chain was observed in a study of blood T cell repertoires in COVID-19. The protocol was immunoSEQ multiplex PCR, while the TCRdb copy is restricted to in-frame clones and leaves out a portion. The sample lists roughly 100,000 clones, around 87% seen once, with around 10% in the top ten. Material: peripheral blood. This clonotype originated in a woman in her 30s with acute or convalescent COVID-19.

The DNA for the CDR3 is TGCGCCAGCAGCCCCGACAGGGGCTACGGGGAGCTGTTTTTT. This translates into CASSPDRGYGELFF. V usage is TRBV5-1 and J usage is TRBJ2-2; 8 positions match TRBD1. V shed 4 bases, J shed 7 bases, and the junction held 6 bases outside the gene matches. The CDR3 covers 14 residues. From germline, CDR1 is SGHRS and CDR2 YFSETQ.